Following are 9 T cell receptor beta chains from one sample sequenced in a study of blood T cell repertoires in COVID-19. Sequencing used immunoSEQ multiplex PCR; TCRdb keeps in-frame clones, though not all of them. The sample carries 150,000 or so clones, around nine tenths recorded once. Sequencing was performed on peripheral blood. The receptors were sampled from a man aged 55 to 69 with active or convalescent COVID-19.

The chain has TRBV2 and TRBJ1-6, with D perhaps TRBD1 (5 bases). The CDR3 runs to 16 residues. Germline V gives CDR1 SNHLY, CDR2 FYNNEI. The V end lost 0 bases, the J end lost 6 bases, and 12 bases lay between the germline ends. The CDR3 DNA is TGTGCCAGCAGTGAAGCGTTCGGGGGTCGTAATTCACCCCTCCACTTT. Residues: CASSEAFGGRNSPLHF.

J is TRBJ1-2 and V is TRBV6-2 or TRBV6-3; TRBD1 might be the D (6 bases). Trimming shortened V by 0 bases and J by 5 bases, and 19 bases separated the two germline ends. CDR3 size: 17 residues. Germline CDR1 is MNHEY and CDR2 is SVGEGT. The CDR3 reads CASSYSSTGPSGYGYTF. The CDR3 coding sequence is TGTGCCAGCAGTTACTCTTCGACAGGTCCCTCGGGGTATGGCTACACCTTC.

The DNA for the CDR3 is TGCGCCAGCAGCCAAGGGGACAGGGATAATTCACCCCTCCACTTT. It yields the protein CASSQGDRDNSPLHF. The chain carries TRBV4-3 and TRBJ1-6; 9 bases agree with TRBD1. The germline V gene has CDR1 LGHNA and CDR2 YSLEER. The CDR3 totals 15 residues. V lost 1 base to trimming and J lost 5 bases; unmatched junction nucleotides: 0.

The table lists this clone with a count of one. The V call is TRBV5-1, the J call TRBJ2-3; 9 nucleotides line up with TRBD2. Per germline, CDR1 SGHRS and CDR2 YFSETQ. The CDR3 consists of 16 residues. The V gene end was trimmed by 0 bases and the J gene end by 7 bases; junction bases not matched to a gene: 9. This chain's CDR3 is CASSLGSAGGRNTQYF. The CDR3 DNA follows: TGCGCCAGCAGCTTGGGTTCAGCGGGGGGTAGAAATACGCAGTATTTT.

The chain employs TRBV6-5 and TRBJ2-7; perhaps TRBD1 as D (7 bases). V was trimmed by 0 bases and J by 4 bases, leaving 13 bases between them. The germline gives CDR1 MNHEY, CDR2 SVGAGI. The CDR3 consists of 15 residues. As DNA, the CDR3 is TGTGCCAGCAGTTACTCGGGAGCAGGGGGGTACGAGCAGTACTTC. As protein: CASSYSGAGGYEQYF.

This chain uses TRBV20-1 with TRBJ2-3; D unclear. V lost 3 bases and J 1 base, leaving 14 bases between the germline ends. CDR1 and CDR2 from the germline V gene are DFQATT and SNEGSKA (reference sequence). The CDR3 length is 15 residues. CDR3 bases: TGCAGTGCTAGTTATGGGCAGCCCCGCACAGATACGCAGTATTTT. It yields the protein CSASYGQPRTDTQYF.

The V gene is TRBV2, the J gene TRBJ2-2; 8 bases agree with TRBD1. The germline CDR1 and CDR2 sequences are SNHLY and FYNNEI. With 5 bases clipped from V and 5 bases from J, the junction kept 10 bases outside the gene matches. The CDR3 is 16 amino acids. CDR3 nucleotides: TGTGCCAGCAGTAGTGTCAGGGGGCGCGGTACCGGGGAGCTGTTTTTT. This encodes CASSSVRGRGTGELFF.

CDR3 nucleotide sequence: TGTGCCAGCAGTGCGAGAAGCGGGGGCAACACCGGGGAGCTGTTTTTT. Translating gives CASSARSGGNTGELFF. This chain uses TRBV2 with TRBJ2-2; TRBD2 matches at 8 bases. The CDR3 totals 16 residues. CDR1 and CDR2 (germline): SNHLY, FYNNEI. Unmatched junction bases numbered 6, after V lost 4 bases and J lost 2 bases.

This clone was seen a handful of times. The chain links TRBV28 to TRBJ2-2; the D gene is possibly TRBD2 (5 bases). This CDR3 has 14 residues. Germline CDR1 and CDR2: MDHEN and SYDVKM. The ends were cut back, 4 bases at V and 1 base at J, with 7 bases in the middle. In DNA form, the CDR3 reads TGTGCCAGCAGTTCCAGCGGGAACACCGGGGAGCTGTTTTTT. It is translated as CASSSSGNTGELFF.